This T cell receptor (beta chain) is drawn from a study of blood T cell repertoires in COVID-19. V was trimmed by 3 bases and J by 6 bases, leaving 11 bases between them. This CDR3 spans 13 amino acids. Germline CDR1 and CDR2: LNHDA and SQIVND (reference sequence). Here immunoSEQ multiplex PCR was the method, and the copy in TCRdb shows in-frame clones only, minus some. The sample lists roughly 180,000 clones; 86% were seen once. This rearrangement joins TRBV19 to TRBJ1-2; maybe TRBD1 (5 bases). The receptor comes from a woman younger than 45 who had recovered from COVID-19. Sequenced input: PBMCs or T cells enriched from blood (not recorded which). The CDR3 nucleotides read TGTGCCAGTAGTATCGGGCAGGGCGATGGCTACACCTTC. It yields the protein CASSIGQGDGYTF.